The next 19 T cell receptor beta chains were all read from a single sample in a study of identical twins. TCRdb used MiXCR to reprocess the 5' RACE reads, holding one entry per CDR3 protein. The sample yields some 190,000 distinct CDR3 sequences, 15% to 20% seen once. A further study also used this sample, focusing on T cells expressing NK-cell markers.

Sequencing was done on a sample of CD8+ T cells sorted from blood. These TCRs come from a woman aged 18-35 years in good health.

Only one count was recorded for this clonotype. The junction differs from germline at one of its ends, possibly a read error. This chain uses TRBV4-1 with TRBJ2-7; D possibly corresponds to TRBD1 (8 bases). The CDR3 extends over 12 amino acids. Germline loops: CDR1 MGHRA, CDR2 YSYEKL. The CDR3 loop is CASSQGTGTTDF. The CDR3, as DNA: TGCGCCAGCAGCCAAGGGACAGGGACTACGGACTTC.

This clonotype was seen a handful of times. This chain links TRBV9 with TRBJ1-1, with D maybe TRBD1 (6 bases). The CDR3 is 15 residues long. Trimming took off 0 bases at V and 1 base at J, with 10 bases between the two ends. CDR1 and CDR2 from the germline V gene are SGDLS and YYNGEE. CDR3 nucleotide sequence: TGTGCCAGCAGCGTAGAGGGGGGCCCGAACACTGAAGCTTTCTTT. Its protein product is CASSVEGGPNTEAFF.

This clonotype appeared many times. The chain uses TRBV12-3 or TRBV12-4 and TRBJ2-3; 8 bases are a match to TRBD2. Losses at the gene ends were 0 bases for V and 4 bases for J; bases not matched to a gene: 12. This CDR3 comprises 18 residues. CDR3 nucleotide sequence: TGTGCCAGCAGTTTAGCGCATCCAGCGGGGGCAGCGGCAGATACGCAGTATTTT. This translates into CASSLAHPAGAAADTQYF.

The table lists this clonotype with many counts. This chain connects TRBV7-8 to TRBJ2-2; D gene ambiguous. Germline CDR1 reads SGHVS; CDR2 reads FQNEAQ. The CDR3 totals 15 residues. The ends were cut back, 1 base at V and 6 bases at J, with 12 bases in the middle. Here the CDR3 DNA reads TGTGCCAGCAGCTTAGGGGCAGGTGGGGCCGGGGAGCTGTTTTTT. This sequence encodes CASSLGAGGAGELFF. The entire variable domain, with the rest obtained from reference TRBV7-8 and TRBJ2-2, is as follows: GAGVSQSPRYKVAKRGQDVALRCDPISGHVSLFWYQQALGQGPEFLTYFQNEAQLDKSGLPSDRFFAERPEGSVSTLKIQRTQQEDSAVYLCASSLGAGGAGELFFGEGSRLTVL.

This chain uses TRBV6-1 with TRBJ2-3; TRBD2 might be the D (6 bases). V dropped 6 bases and J dropped 0 bases, with 13 bases sitting between them. CDR1 and CDR2 (germline): MNHNS, SASEGT. The CDR3 is 15 residues long. CDR3 nucleotide sequence: TGTGCCAGCAGACCCGGGACTTTTAGCACAGATACGCAGTATTTT. Encoded protein: CASRPGTFSTDTQYF.

This CDR3 is CASSYTAGGLSNEQFF. Here the CDR3 DNA reads TGTGCCAGCAGTTACACTGCGGGAGGTTTATCAAATGAGCAGTTCTTC. The chain has TRBV6-2 or TRBV6-3 and TRBJ2-1; 8 bases fit TRBD2. CDR1 is MNHEY, CDR2 SVGEGT, per germline. The CDR3 is 16 residues long. V lost 2 bases to trimming and J lost 7 bases; unmatched junction nucleotides: 10.

V gene TRBV5-1 combines with J gene TRBJ1-1; maybe TRBD1 (5 bases). This CDR3 has 16 amino acids. V dropped 0 bases and J dropped 1 base, with 13 bases sitting between them. Looked up from germline, CDR1 is SGHRS and CDR2 is YFSETQ. This chain's CDR3 is CASSLEGFGQNTEAFF. In DNA form, the CDR3 reads TGCGCCAGCAGCTTGGAGGGTTTCGGACAGAACACTGAAGCTTTCTTT.

The chain has TRBV3-1 and TRBJ2-1; 8 nucleotides line up with TRBD1. V lost 4 bases and J lost 0; bases outside the gene matches: 2. Germline CDR1 LGHDT, CDR2 YNNKEL (reference sequence). This CDR3 is built from 15 residues. Written as DNA, the CDR3 is TGTGCCAGCAGCCGGACAGGGCCCTCCTACAATGAGCAGTTCTTC. Translated: CASSRTGPSYNEQFF.

This clonotype was seen a few times. The V gene is TRBV7-8, the J gene TRBJ1-2; D gene unclear. This CDR3 is built from 16 residues. Germline assignment: CDR1 SGHVS and CDR2 FQNEAQ. Trimming removed 1 base at V and 0 bases at J, with 12 bases between. The CDR3 is CASSLETKASNYGYTF. CDR3 nucleotides: TGTGCCAGCAGCTTAGAAACGAAAGCCTCTAACTATGGCTACACCTTC.

This clonotype was seen many times. V gene TRBV7-9 combines with J gene TRBJ2-3; the match to TRBD1 covers 9 bases. Germline trimming cut 4 bases from V and 4 bases from J; bases unmatched to any gene: 9. The germline gives CDR1 SEHNR, CDR2 FQNEAQ (reference sequence). This CDR3 comprises 16 residues. The CDR3 loop is CASSYTRDREADTQYF. For the CDR3, the DNA is TGTGCCAGCAGCTATACCAGGGACAGGGAGGCAGATACGCAGTATTTT.

This clonotype was counted a single time. It is unclear where the CDR3 begins or ends on the DNA, so no DNA is shown, and the CDR3 is as TCRdb lists it. This chain joins TRBV7-5 and TRBJ1-2; the table's TRBD1 call for D was not verified on the DNA. TRBV7-5 is tagged as a pseudogene. The length of the CDR3 is 16 amino acids, counting both ends. The CDR3 protein is CISVSAYYRSSYGYTF.

The V and J genes are TRBV5-1 and TRBJ2-2, with TRBD2 matching 9 bases. The CDR3 runs to 14 residues. Unmatched junction bases numbered 10, after V lost 6 bases and J lost 10 bases. From germline, CDR1 is SGHRS and CDR2 YFSETQ. CDR3 residues: CASTLAGPREELFF. The CDR3 DNA follows: TGCGCCAGCACTCTAGCGGGGCCCCGTGAGGAGCTGTTTTTT.

The chain uses TRBV10-3 and TRBJ2-1; D might be TRBD1 or TRBD2, each matching 5 bases. The CDR3 spans 16 residues. In germline, CDR1 is ENHRY, CDR2 SYGVKD. The ends were cut back, 4 bases at V and 2 bases at J, with 15 bases in the middle. This CDR3 is CAISGGGDLTYNEQFF. The DNA of the CDR3 is TGTGCCATCAGTGGTGGTGGGGACCTGACCTACAATGAGCAGTTCTTC.

This rearrangement joins TRBV21-1 to TRBJ1-2; TRBD1 reflects the table's D call only, with no check against the DNA. TRBV21-1 corresponds to a pseudogene. The CDR3 sequence is 13 residues long. CDR3 DNA sequence: TGTGCCAGCAGCAAAGGGTCCCCTGAAGGCTACACCTTC. The encoded protein is CASSKGSPEGYTF.

In its sample, this clonotype was seen a few times. The chain recombines TRBV20-1 with TRBJ2-3; the match to TRBD2 covers 8 bases. Germline V lookup: CDR1 DFQATT, CDR2 SNEGSKA (reference sequence). With 0 bases clipped from V and 6 bases from J, the junction kept 11 bases outside the gene matches. This CDR3 is 16 amino acids long. The CDR3 nucleotides are TGCAGTGCTAGAGATATTACAGCGGGAGCTCGGGATACGCAGTATTTT. Protein sequence: CSARDITAGARDTQYF.

The chain joins TRBV10-1 to TRBJ2-1; a weak D match, TRBD1 (6 bases). There are 13 residues in the CDR3. Trimming took 6 bases from V and 6 from J, leaving 12 bases between them. The V gene's germline CDR1 is WNHNN and CDR2 SYGVQD (reference sequence). This chain's CDR3 is CASSGTFPNEQFF. CDR3 bases: TGCGCCAGCAGCGGGACATTCCCCAATGAGCAGTTCTTC.

This clonotype was counted many times. In DNA form, the CDR3 reads TGTGCCAGCAGCCAAGATCCGGGACGGCACACCGGGGAGCTGTTTTTT. Amino acids: CASSQDPGRHTGELFF. V gene TRBV3-1 combines with J gene TRBJ2-2; D is tentatively TRBD1 or TRBD2 (5 bases each). CDR1 and CDR2 from the germline V gene are LGHDT and YNNKEL (reference sequence). This CDR3 has 16 amino acids. V lost 0 bases and J 3 bases, leaving 11 bases between the germline ends.

The chain joins TRBV6-1 to TRBJ1-5, with TRBD1 as a possible D gene (6 bases). V was pared by 6 bases and J by 7 bases, with 22 bases between. Germline assignment: CDR1 MNHNS and CDR2 SASEGT. This CDR3 contains 16 residues. The DNA for the CDR3 is TGTGCCAGCAGGTTCCGGGGACATCTCGGGGGACAGCCCCAGCATTTT. As protein: CASRFRGHLGGQPQHF.

This clonotype was seen a few times. The chain links TRBV5-1 to TRBJ1-2; D not certain. The CDR3 is 13 residues long. Germline assignment: CDR1 SGHRS and CDR2 YFSETQ. Trimming took 0 bases from V and 1 from J, leaving 4 bases between them. The CDR3 sequence: CASSLELNYGYTF. The CDR3 bases are TGCGCCAGCAGCTTGGAGCTTAACTATGGCTACACCTTC.